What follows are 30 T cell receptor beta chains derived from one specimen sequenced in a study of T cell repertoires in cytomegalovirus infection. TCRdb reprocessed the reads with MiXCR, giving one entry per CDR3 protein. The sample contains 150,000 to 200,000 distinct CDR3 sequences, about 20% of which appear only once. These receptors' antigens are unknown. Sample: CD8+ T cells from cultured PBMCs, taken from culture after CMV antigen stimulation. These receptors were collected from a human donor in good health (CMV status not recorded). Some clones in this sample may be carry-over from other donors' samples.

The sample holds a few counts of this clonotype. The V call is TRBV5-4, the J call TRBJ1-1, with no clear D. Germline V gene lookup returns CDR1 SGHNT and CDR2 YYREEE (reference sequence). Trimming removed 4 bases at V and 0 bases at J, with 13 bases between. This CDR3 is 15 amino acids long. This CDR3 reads CASSQEWAMNTEAFF. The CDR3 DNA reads TGTGCCAGCAGCCAAGAGTGGGCCATGAACACTGAAGCTTTCTTT.

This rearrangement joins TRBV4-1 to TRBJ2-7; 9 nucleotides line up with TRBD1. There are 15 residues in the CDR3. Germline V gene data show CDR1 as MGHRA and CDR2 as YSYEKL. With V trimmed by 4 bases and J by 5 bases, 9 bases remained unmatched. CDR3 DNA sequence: TGCGCCAGCAGCCTCCGGGACAGGGAGGACCACGAGCAGTACTTC. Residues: CASSLRDREDHEQYF.

The CDR3 spells CASSGDRVGYGYTF. The CDR3 DNA follows: TGTGCCAGCAGCGGAGACAGGGTGGGCTATGGCTACACCTTC. The chain is built from TRBV9 and TRBJ1-2; 7 positions match TRBD1. The CDR3 sequence is 14 residues long. Losses at the gene ends were 3 bases for V and 4 bases for J; bases not matched to a gene: 6. CDR1 is SGDLS and CDR2 is YYNGEE in the germline V gene.

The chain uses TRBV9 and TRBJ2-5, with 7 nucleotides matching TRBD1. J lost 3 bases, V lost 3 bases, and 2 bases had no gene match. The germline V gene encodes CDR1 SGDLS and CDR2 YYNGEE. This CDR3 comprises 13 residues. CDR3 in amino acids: CASSAGTEETQYF. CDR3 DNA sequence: TGTGCCAGCAGCGCCGGGACAGAAGAGACCCAGTACTTC.

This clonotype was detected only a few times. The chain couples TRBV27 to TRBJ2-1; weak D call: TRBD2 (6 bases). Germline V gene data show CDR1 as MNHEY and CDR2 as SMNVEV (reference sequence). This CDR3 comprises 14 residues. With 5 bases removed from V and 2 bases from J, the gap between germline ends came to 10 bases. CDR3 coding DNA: TGTGCCAGCAGTATCGAGCGGGCCTACAATGAGCAGTTCTTC. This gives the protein CASSIERAYNEQFF.

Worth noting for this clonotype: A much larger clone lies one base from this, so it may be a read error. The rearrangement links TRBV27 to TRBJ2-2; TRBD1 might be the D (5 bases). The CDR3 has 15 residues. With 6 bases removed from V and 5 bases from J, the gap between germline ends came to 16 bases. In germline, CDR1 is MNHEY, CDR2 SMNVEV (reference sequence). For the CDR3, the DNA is TGTGCCAGCAGCTTCTCTCTGAGACAGACCGGGGAGCTGTTTTTT. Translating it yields CASSFSLRQTGELFF.

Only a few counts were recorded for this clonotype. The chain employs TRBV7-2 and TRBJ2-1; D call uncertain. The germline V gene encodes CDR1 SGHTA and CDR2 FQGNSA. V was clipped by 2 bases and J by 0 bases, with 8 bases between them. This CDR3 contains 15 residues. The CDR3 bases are TGTGCCAGCAGCTTATACCGAGTCTCCTACAATGAGCAGTTCTTC. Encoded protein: CASSLYRVSYNEQFF.

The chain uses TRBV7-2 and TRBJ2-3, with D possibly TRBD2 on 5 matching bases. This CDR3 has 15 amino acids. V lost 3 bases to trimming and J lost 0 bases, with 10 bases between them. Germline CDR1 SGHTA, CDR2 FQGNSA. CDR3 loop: CASSFGAASTDTQYF. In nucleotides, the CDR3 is TGTGCCAGCAGCTTTGGAGCGGCTAGCACAGATACGCAGTATTTT.

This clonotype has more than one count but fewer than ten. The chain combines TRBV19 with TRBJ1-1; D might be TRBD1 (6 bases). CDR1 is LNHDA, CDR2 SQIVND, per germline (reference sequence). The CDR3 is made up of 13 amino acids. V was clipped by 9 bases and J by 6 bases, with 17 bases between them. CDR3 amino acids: CASTLRQAPEAFF. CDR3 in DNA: TGTGCCAGCACCCTCCGACAGGCCCCTGAAGCTTTCTTT.

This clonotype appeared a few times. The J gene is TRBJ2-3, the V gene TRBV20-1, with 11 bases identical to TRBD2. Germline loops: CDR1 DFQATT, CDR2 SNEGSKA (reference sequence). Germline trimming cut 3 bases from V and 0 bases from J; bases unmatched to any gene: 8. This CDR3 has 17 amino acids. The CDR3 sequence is CSARMTSGVTSTDTQYF. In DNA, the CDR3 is TGCAGTGCTAGGATGACTAGCGGGGTTACTAGCACAGATACGCAGTATTTT.

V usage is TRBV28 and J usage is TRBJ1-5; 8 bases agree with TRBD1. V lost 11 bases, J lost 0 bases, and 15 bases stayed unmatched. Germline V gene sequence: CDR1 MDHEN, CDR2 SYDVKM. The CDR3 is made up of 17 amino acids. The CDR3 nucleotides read TGTGCCTCCAGGGGGCTAGCGCGCTCGGATAGCAATCAGCCCCAGCATTTT. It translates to CASRGLARSDSNQPQHF.

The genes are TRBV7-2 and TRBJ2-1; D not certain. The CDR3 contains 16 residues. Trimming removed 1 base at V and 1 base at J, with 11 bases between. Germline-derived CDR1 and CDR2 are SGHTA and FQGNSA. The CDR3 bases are TGTGCCAGCAGCTTAGAGGCGGTATCGTCCTACAATGAGCAGTTCTTC. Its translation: CASSLEAVSSYNEQFF.

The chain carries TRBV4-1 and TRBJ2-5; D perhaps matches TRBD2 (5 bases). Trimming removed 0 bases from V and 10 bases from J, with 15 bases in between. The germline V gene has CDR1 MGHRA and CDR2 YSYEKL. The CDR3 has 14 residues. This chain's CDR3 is CASSQEPAERSQYF. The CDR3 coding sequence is TGCGCCAGCAGCCAAGAACCAGCGGAGAGAAGCCAGTACTTC.

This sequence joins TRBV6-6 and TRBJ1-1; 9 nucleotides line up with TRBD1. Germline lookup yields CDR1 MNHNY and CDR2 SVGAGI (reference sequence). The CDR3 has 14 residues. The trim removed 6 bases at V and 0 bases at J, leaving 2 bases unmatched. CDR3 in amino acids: CASRGTGLNTEAFF. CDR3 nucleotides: TGTGCCAGCAGGGGGACAGGGTTGAACACTGAAGCTTTCTTT.

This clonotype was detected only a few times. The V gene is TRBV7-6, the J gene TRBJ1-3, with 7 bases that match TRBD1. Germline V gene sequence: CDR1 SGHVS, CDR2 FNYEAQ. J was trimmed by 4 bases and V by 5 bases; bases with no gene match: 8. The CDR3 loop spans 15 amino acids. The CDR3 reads CASSRGTEVGNTIYF. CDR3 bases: TGTGCCAGCAGCCGTGGGACAGAAGTAGGAAACACCATATATTTT.

CDR3 loop: CASSLTTGLAIDNEQFF. The CDR3, as DNA: TGTGCCAGCAGCTTAACTACGGGACTAGCTATCGACAATGAGCAGTTCTTC. The chain carries TRBV7-2 and TRBJ2-1, with TRBD2 matching 9 bases. Germline V CDR1 and CDR2: SGHTA, FQGNSA. V shed 2 bases and J 5 bases; nucleotides not matched to a gene: 10. The CDR3 spans 17 residues.

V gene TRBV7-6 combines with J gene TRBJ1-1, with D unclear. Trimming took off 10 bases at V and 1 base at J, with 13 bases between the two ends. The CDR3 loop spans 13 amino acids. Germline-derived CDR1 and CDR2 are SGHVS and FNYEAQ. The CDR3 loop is CATHLKGNTEAFF. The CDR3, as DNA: TGTGCCACCCACCTTAAAGGGAACACTGAAGCTTTCTTT.

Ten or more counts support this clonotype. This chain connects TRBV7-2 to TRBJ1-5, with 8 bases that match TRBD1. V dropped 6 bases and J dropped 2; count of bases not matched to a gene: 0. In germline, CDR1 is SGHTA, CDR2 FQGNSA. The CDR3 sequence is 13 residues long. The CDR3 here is CASRDRGNQPQHF. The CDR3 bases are TGTGCCAGCAGGGACAGGGGCAATCAGCCCCAGCATTTT.

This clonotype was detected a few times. In DNA form, the CDR3 reads TGTGCCAGCAGCTCGAACAGGGAACCTAGCAATCAGCCCCAGCATTTT. It codes for CASSSNREPSNQPQHF. This sequence joins TRBV7-9 and TRBJ1-5; D is perhaps TRBD1 (6 bases). The V end was cut by 4 bases, the J end by 0 bases, with 13 bases between. The CDR3 totals 16 residues. Per the germline V gene, CDR1 is SEHNR and CDR2 is FQNEAQ (reference sequence). The variable domain in full, completed from reference TRBV7-9 and TRBJ1-5, reads DTGVSQNPRHKITKRGQNVTFRCDPISEHNRLYWYRQTLGQGPEFLTYFQNEAQLEKSRLLSDRFSAERPKGSFSTLEIQRTEQGDSAMYLCASSSNREPSNQPQHFGDGTRLSIL.

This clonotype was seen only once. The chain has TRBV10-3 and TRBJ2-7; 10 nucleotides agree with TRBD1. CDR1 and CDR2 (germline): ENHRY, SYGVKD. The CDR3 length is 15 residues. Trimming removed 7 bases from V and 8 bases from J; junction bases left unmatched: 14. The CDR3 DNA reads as TGTGCCATCAAGGAGGGGACAGGGGAAGGAATGAAGCAGTACTTC. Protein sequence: CAIKEGTGEGMKQYF.

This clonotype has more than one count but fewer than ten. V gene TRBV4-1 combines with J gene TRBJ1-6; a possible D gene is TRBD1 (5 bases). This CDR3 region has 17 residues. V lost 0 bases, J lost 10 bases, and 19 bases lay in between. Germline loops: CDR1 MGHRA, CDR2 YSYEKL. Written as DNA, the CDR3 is TGCGCCAGCAGCCAAGAACTCACGGCCGGGGGTCGGTCACCCCTCCACTTT. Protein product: CASSQELTAGGRSPLHF.

The CDR3 DNA follows: TGTGCCAGCAGCTCTCGACAGACAGTGAACACTGAAGCTTTCTTT. Encoded protein: CASSSRQTVNTEAFF. This chain uses TRBV7-6 with TRBJ1-1; tentative D call: TRBD1 (5 bases). The V and J ends lost 4 bases and 0 bases respectively, with 12 bases between them. The germline CDR1 and CDR2 sequences are SGHVS and FNYEAQ. The CDR3 has 15 residues.

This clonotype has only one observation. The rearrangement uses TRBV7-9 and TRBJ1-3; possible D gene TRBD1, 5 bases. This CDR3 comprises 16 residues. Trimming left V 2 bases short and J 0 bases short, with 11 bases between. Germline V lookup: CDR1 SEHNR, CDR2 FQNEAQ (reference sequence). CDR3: CASSLSHRTSGNTIYF. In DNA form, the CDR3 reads TGTGCCAGCAGCTTATCCCACAGGACCTCTGGAAACACCATATATTTT.

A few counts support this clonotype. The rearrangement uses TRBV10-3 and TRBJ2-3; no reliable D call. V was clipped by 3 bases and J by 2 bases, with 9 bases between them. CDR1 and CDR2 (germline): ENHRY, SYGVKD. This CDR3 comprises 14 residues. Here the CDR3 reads CAISDEEYTDTQYF. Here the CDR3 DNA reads TGTGCCATCAGTGATGAGGAATACACAGATACGCAGTATTTT.

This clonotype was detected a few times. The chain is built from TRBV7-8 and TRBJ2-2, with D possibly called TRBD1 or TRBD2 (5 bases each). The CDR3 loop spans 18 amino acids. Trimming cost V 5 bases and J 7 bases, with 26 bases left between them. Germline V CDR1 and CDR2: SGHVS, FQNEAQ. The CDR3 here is CASSPHRGDVTWDGELFF. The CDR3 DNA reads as TGTGCCAGCAGCCCACACAGAGGGGACGTCACTTGGGACGGGGAGCTGTTTTTT.

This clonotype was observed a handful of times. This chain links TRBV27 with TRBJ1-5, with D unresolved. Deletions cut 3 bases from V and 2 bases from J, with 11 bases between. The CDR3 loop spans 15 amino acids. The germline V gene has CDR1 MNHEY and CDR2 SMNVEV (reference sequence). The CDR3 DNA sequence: TGTGCCAGCAGTTTTAGAGGGATCGGCAATCAGCCCCAGCATTTT. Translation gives CASSFRGIGNQPQHF.

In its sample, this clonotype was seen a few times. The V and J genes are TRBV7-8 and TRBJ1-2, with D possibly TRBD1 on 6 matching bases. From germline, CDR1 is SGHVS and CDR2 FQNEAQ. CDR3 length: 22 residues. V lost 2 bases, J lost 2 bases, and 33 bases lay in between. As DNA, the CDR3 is TGTGCCAGCAGCTTACTTACTACCCCCGGGGGGGGCGACGGACCCCGAAACTATGGCTACACCTTC. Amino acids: CASSLLTTPGGGDGPRNYGYTF.

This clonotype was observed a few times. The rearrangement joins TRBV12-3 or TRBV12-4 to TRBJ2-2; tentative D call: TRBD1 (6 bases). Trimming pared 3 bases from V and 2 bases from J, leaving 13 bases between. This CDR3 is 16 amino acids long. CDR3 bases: TGTGCCAGCAGTTTTGCAGGGGCCACCAACACCGGGGAGCTGTTTTTT. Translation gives CASSFAGATNTGELFF.

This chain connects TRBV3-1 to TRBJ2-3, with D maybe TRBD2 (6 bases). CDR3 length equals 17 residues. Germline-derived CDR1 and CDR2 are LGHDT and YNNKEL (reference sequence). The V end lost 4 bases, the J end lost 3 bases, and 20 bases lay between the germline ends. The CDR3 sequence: CASSRSTNRGLTDTQYF. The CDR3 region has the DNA TGTGCCAGCAGCCGAAGTACAAACCGGGGGTTGACAGATACGCAGTATTTT.

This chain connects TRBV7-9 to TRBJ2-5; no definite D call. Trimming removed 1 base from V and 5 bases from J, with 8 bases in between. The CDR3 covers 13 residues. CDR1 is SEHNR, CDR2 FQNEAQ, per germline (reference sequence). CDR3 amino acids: CASSLEGGETQYF. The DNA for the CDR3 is TGTGCCAGCAGCTTAGAAGGTGGGGAGACCCAGTACTTC.